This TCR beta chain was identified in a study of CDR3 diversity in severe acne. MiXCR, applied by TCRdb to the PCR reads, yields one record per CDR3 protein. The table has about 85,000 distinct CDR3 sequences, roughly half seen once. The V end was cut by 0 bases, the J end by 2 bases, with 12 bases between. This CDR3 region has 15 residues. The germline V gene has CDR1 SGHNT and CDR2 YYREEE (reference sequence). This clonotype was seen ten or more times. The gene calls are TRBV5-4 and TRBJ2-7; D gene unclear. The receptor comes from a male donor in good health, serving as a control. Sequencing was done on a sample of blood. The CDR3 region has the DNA TGTGCCAGCAGCTTGGGAGGCGCCCTCGCCTACGAGCAGTACTTC. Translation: CASSLGGALAYEQYF.